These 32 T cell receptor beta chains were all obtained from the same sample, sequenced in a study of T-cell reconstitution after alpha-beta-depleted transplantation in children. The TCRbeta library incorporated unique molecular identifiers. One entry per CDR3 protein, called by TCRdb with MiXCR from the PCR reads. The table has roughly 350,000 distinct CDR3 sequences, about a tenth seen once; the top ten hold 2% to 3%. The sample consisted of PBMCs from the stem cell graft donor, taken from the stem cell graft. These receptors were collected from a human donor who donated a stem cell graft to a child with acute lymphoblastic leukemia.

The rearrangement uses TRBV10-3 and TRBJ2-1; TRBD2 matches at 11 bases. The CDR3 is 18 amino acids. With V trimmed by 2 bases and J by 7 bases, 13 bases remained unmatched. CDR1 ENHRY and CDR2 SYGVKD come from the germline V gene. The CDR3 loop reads CAISEKKGGTSGANEQFF. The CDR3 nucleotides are TGTGCCATCAGTGAGAAGAAGGGTGGGACTAGCGGTGCTAATGAGCAGTTCTTC.

CDR3: CSARDSRGRVGELFF. For the CDR3, the DNA is TGCAGTGCTAGAGATTCACGGGGGCGCGTAGGGGAGCTGTTTTTT. The rearrangement links TRBV20-1 to TRBJ2-2; D may be TRBD1 or TRBD2 (6 bases each). CDR3 length: 15 residues. Deletions cut 0 bases from V and 8 bases from J, with 16 bases between. Germline V gene sequence: CDR1 DFQATT, CDR2 SNEGSKA (reference sequence).

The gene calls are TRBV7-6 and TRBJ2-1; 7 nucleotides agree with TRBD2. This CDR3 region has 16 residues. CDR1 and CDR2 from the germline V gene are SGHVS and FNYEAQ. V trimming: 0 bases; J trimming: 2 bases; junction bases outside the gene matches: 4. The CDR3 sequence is CASSLAAGDAYNEQFF. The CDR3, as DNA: TGTGCCAGCAGCTTAGCGGCGGGAGATGCCTACAATGAGCAGTTCTTC.

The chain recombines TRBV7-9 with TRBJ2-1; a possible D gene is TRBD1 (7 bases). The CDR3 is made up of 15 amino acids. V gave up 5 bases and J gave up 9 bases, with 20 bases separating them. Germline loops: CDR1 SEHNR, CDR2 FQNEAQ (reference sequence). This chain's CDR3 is CASSGGGTAVFEQFF. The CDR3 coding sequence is TGTGCCAGCAGCGGAGGGGGGACAGCCGTCTTTGAGCAGTTCTTC.

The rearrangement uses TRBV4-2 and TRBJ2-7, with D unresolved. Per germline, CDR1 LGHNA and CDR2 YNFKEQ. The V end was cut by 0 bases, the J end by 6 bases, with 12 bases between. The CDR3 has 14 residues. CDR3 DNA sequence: TGTGCCAGCAGCCAAGAAACAGCGTCTGGCGAGCAGTACTTC. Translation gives CASSQETASGEQYF.

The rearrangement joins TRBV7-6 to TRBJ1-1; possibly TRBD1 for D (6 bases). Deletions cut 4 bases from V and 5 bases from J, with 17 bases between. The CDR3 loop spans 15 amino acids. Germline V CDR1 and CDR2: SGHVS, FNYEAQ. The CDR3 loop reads CASSYTMGARTEAFF. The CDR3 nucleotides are TGTGCCAGCAGCTATACGATGGGGGCGCGAACTGAAGCTTTCTTT.

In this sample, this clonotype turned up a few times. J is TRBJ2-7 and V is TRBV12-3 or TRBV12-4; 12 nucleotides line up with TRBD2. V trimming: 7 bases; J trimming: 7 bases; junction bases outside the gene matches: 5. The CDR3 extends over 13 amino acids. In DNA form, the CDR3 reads TGTGCCAGCAAGACTAGCGGGAGTAGGGAGCAGTACTTC. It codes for CASKTSGSREQYF.

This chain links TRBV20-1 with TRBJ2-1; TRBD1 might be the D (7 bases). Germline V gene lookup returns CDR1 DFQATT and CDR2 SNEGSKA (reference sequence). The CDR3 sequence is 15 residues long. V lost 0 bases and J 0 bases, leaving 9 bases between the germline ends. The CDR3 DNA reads TGCAGTGCTAGAGATCAGGGGGGCTCCTACAATGAGCAGTTCTTC. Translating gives CSARDQGGSYNEQFF.

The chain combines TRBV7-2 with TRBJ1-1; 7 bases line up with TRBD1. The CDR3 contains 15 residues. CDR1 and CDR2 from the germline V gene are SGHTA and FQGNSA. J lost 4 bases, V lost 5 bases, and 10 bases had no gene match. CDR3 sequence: CASSPDRVRLTEAFF. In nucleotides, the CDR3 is TGTGCCAGCAGCCCCGACAGGGTCAGGCTCACTGAAGCTTTCTTT. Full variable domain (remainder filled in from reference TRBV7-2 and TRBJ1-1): GAGVSQSPSNKVTEKGKDVELRCDPISGHTALYWYRQSLGQGLEFLIYFQGNSAPDKSGLPSDRFSAERTGGSVSTLTIQRTQQEDSAVYLCASSPDRVRLTEAFFGQGTRLTVV.

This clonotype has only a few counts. CDR3 region: CASSQEVLAGNNTGELFF. The CDR3 bases are TGTGCCAGCAGCCAAGAAGTATTAGCAGGAAATAACACCGGGGAGCTGTTTTTT. The chain recombines TRBV3-1 with TRBJ2-2; D is ambiguous. CDR1 is LGHDT and CDR2 is YNNKEL in the germline V gene (reference sequence). Trimming left V 0 bases short and J 2 bases short, with 16 bases between. This CDR3 contains 18 residues. The whole variable domain, remainder taken from reference TRBV3-1 and TRBJ2-2, is DTAVSQTPKYLVTQMGNDKSIKCEQNLGHDTMYWYKQDSKKFLKIMFSYNNKELIINETVPNRFSPKSPDKAHLNLHINSLELGDSAVYFCASSQEVLAGNNTGELFFGEGSRLTVL.

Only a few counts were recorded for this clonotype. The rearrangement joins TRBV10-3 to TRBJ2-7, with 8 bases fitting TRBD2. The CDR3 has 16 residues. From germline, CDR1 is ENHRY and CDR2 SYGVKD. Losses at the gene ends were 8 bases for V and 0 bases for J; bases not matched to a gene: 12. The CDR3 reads CAIGAQSGGTSYEQYF. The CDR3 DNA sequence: TGTGCCATCGGGGCCCAAAGCGGGGGAACCTCCTACGAGCAGTACTTC.

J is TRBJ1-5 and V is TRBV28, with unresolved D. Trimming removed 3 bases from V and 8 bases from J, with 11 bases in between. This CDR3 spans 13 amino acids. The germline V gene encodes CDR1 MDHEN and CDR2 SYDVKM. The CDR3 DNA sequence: TGTGCCAGCAGTTTGGGAGGGTGGGAGCCCCAGCATTTT. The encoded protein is CASSLGGWEPQHF.

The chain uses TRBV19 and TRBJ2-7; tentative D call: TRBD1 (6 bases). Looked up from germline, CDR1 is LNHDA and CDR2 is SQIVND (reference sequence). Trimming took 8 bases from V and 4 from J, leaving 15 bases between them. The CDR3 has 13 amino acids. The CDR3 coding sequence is TGTGCCAGTTCCGGGACACCACCATACGAGCAGTACTTC. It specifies CASSGTPPYEQYF.

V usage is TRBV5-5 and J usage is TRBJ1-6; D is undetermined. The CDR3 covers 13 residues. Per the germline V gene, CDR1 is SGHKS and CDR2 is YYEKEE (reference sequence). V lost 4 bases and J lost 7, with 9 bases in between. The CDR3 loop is CASSPSFNSPLHF. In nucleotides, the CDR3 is TGTGCCAGCAGCCCATCTTTCAATTCACCCCTCCACTTT.

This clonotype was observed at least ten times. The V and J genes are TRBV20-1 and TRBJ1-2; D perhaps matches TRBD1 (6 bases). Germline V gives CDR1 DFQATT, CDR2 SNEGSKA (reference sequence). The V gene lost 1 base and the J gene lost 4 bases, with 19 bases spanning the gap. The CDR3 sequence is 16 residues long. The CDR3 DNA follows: TGCAGTGCTAGAGCCTCCCGGGGGGCGCTTAGCTATGGCTACACCTTC. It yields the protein CSARASRGALSYGYTF.

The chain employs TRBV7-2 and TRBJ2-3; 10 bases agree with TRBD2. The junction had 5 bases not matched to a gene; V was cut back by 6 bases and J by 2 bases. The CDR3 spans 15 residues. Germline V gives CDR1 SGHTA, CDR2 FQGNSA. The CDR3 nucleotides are TGTGCCAGCAGGAAGAGCGGGAGGGACACAGATACGCAGTATTTT. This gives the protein CASRKSGRDTDTQYF.

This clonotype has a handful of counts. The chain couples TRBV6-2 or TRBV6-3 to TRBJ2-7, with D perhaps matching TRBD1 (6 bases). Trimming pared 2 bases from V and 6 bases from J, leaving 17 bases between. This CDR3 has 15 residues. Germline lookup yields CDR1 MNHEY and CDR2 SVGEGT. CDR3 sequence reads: CASSYRRGQISEQYF. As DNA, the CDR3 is TGTGCCAGCAGTTACCGACGCGGACAGATATCCGAGCAGTACTTC.

The DNA for the CDR3 is TGTGCCAGCAGCTTAGTGGCGACTAGCGGGAGTCCGGATACGCAGTATTTT. It translates to CASSLVATSGSPDTQYF. The rearrangement links TRBV7-2 to TRBJ2-3; 12 bases are a match to TRBD2. V shed 1 base, J shed 6 bases, and the junction held 8 bases outside the gene matches. The CDR3 totals 17 residues. The V gene's germline CDR1 is SGHTA and CDR2 FQGNSA. Complete variable domain (other parts from reference TRBV7-2 and TRBJ2-3): GAGVSQSPSNKVTEKGKDVELRCDPISGHTALYWYRQSLGQGLEFLIYFQGNSAPDKSGLPSDRFSAERTGGSVSTLTIQRTQQEDSAVYLCASSLVATSGSPDTQYFGPGTRLTVL.

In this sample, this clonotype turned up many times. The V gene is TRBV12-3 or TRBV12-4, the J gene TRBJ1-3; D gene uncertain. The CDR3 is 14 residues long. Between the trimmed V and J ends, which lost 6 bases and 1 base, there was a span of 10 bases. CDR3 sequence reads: CASRADGSGNTIYF. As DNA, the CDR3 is TGTGCCAGCAGGGCGGACGGGTCTGGAAACACCATATATTTT.

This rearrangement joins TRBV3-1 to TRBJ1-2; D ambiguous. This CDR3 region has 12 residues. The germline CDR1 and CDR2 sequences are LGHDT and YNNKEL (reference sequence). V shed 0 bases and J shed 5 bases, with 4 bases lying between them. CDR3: CASSQDPYGYTF. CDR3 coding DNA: TGTGCCAGCAGCCAAGATCCGTATGGCTACACCTTC.

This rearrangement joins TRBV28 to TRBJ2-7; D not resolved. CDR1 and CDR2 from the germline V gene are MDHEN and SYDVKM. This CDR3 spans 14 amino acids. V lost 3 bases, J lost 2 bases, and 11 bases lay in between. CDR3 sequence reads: CASSLTRRTYEQYF. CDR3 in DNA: TGTGCCAGCAGTTTGACACGGAGAACCTACGAGCAGTACTTC.

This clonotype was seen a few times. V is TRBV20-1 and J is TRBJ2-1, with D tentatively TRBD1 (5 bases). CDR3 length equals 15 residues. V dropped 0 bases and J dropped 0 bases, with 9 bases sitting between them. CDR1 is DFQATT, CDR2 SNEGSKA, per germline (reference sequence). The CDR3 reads CSARDDRLSYNEQFF. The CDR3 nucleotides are TGCAGTGCTAGAGACGACAGACTCTCCTACAATGAGCAGTTCTTC.

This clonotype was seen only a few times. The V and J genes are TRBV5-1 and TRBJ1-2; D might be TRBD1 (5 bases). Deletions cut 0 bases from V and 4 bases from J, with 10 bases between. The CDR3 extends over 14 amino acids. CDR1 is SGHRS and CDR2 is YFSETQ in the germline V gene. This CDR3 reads CASSLEPGPYGYTF. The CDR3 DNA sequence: TGCGCCAGCAGCTTGGAACCAGGGCCCTATGGCTACACCTTC.

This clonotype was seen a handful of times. DNA for the CDR3: TGTGCTAGTGTCAGTTTCGAGAACACTGAAGCTTTCTTT. Protein product: CASVSFENTEAFF. This chain connects TRBV12-5 to TRBJ1-1, with D uncertain. V was pared by 7 bases and J by 1 base, with 10 bases between. The germline CDR1 and CDR2 sequences are LGHNT and FRNRAP. The CDR3 covers 13 residues.

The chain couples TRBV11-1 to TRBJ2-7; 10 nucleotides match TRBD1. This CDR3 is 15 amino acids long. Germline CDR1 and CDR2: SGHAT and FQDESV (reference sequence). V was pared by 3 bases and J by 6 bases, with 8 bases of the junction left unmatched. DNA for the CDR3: TGTGCCAGCAGCTTGTCCGGGACAGGGGTCGTCGAGCAGTACTTC. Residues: CASSLSGTGVVEQYF.

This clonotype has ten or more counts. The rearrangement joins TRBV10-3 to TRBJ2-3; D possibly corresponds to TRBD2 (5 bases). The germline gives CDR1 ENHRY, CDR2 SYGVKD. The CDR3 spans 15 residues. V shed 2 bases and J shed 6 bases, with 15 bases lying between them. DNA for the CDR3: TGTGCCATCAGTGAGGGACTTCCTGGAGCGGATACGCAGTATTTT. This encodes CAISEGLPGADTQYF.

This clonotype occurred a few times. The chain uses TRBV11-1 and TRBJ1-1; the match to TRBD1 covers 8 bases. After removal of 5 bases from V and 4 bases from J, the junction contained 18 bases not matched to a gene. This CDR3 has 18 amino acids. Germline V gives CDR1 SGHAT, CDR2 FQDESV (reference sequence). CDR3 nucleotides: TGTGCCAGCAGCCCTGGGACAGGCGGATACTCTTCGGGCACTGAAGCTTTCTTT. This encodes CASSPGTGGYSSGTEAFF.

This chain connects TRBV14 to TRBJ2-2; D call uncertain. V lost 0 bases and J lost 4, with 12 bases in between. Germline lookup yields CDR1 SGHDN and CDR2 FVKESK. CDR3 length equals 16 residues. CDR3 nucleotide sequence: TGTGCCAGCAGCCAAGAGGGCAGCGCTCGCACCGGGGAGCTGTTTTTT. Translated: CASSQEGSARTGELFF. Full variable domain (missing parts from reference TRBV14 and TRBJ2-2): EAGVTQFPSHSVIEKGQTVTLRCDPISGHDNLYWYRRVMGKEIKFLLHFVKESKQDESGMPNNRFLAERTGGTYSTLKVQPAELEDSGVYFCASSQEGSARTGELFFGEGSRLTVL.

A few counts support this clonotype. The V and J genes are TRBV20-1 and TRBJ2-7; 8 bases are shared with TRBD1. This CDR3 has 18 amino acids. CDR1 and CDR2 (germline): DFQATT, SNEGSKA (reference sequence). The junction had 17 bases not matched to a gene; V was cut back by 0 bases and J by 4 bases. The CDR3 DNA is TGCAGTGCTAGAGATGAAGGGGCAGGGGGTGGACAGGGATACGAGCAGTACTTC. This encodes CSARDEGAGGGQGYEQYF.

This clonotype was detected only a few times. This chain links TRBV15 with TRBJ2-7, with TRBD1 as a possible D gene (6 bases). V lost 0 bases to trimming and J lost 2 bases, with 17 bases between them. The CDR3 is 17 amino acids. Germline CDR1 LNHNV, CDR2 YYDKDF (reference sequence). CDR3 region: CATSREAGELEPYEQYF. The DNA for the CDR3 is TGTGCCACCAGCAGAGAGGCAGGGGAGCTAGAACCCTACGAGCAGTACTTC.

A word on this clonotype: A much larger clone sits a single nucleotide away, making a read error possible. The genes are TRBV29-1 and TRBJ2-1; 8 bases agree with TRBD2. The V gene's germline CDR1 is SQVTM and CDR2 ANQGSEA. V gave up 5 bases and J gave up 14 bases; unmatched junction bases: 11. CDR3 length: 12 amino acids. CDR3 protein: CSVRNSGTSEFF. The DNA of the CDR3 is TGCAGCGTTAGGAATAGCGGGACGTCGGAGTTCTTC.

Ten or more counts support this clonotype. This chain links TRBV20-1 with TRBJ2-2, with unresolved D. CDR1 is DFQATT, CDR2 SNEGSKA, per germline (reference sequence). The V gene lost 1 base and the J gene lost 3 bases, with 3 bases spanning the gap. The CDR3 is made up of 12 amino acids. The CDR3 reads CSARAHTGELFF. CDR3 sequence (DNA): TGCAGTGCTAGAGCCCACACCGGGGAGCTGTTTTTT.